This is a list of T cell receptor beta chains from one sample in a study of T cells after yellow fever vaccination. TCRdb reprocessed the 5' RACE reads via MiXCR and lists one record per CDR3 protein. Of roughly 79,000 distinct CDR3 sequences in the sample, approximately 7.3% were seen once. The sequences come from CD8+ T cells sorted from PBMCs, collected more than 8 days after the first yellow fever vaccination. The receptors were gathered from a man younger than 35 who received the YFV17D yellow fever vaccine. Both conserved end residues are part of each CDR3. Fields, in order: clone size, J gene, V gene, D gene, CDR3 protein, CDR3 DNA. The D gene is left open where the match is weak. Rows give clone size only sometimes, using once, few, many, or a class for an expanded clone.

clone size: NA
J gene: TRBJ2-3
V gene: TRBV4-3
D gene: TRBD2
CDR3 protein: CASSQGRGADTQYF
CDR3 DNA: TGCGCCAGCAGCCAAGGGCGGGGGGCCGATACGCAGTATTTT

clone size: few
J gene: TRBJ1-1
V gene: TRBV5-4
D gene: NA
CDR3 protein: CASGFTGEAFF
CDR3 DNA: TGTGCCAGCGGATTTACGGGGGAAGCTTTCTTT

clone size: few
J gene: TRBJ2-7
V gene: TRBV27
D gene: NA
CDR3 protein: CASSQGGLHYEQYF
CDR3 DNA: TGTGCCAGCAGCCAAGGGGGACTTCACTACGAGCAGTACTTC

clone size: many
J gene: TRBJ2-3
V gene: TRBV5-1
D gene: TRBD2
CDR3 protein: CASSLVPRGGTDTQYF
CDR3 DNA: TGCGCCAGCAGCTTGGTCCCGCGGGGGGGCACAGATACGCAGTATTTT

clone size: many
J gene: TRBJ2-7
V gene: TRBV5-1
D gene: NA
CDR3 protein: CASSFRDTLGEQYF
CDR3 DNA: TGCGCCAGCAGCTTCCGGGATACCCTTGGGGAGCAGTACTTC

clone size: NA
J gene: TRBJ1-1
V gene: TRBV13
D gene: NA
CDR3 protein: CASSLWGQRNTEAFF
CDR3 DNA: TGTGCCAGCAGCTTATGGGGGCAACGGAACACTGAAGCTTTCTTT

clone size: few
J gene: TRBJ2-1
V gene: TRBV19
D gene: NA
CDR3 protein: CASSIDGPYYNEQFF
CDR3 DNA: TGTGCCAGTAGTATAGACGGACCATACTACAATGAGCAGTTCTTC

clone size: many
J gene: TRBJ2-1
V gene: TRBV7-9
D gene: NA
CDR3 protein: CASSLLYNEQFF
CDR3 DNA: TGTGCCAGCAGCCTCCTATACAATGAGCAGTTCTTC

clone size: few
J gene: TRBJ1-5
V gene: TRBV7-2
D gene: NA
CDR3 protein: CASSLWYSNQPQHF
CDR3 DNA: TGTGCCAGCAGCTTATGGTATAGCAATCAGCCCCAGCATTTT

clone size: many
J gene: TRBJ2-3
V gene: TRBV27
D gene: NA
CDR3 protein: CASTETLSTDTQYF
CDR3 DNA: TGTGCCAGCACCGAAACCCTTAGCACAGATACGCAGTATTTT

clone size: NA
J gene: TRBJ2-2
V gene: TRBV7-9
D gene: NA
CDR3 protein: CASSFLGGTGELFF
CDR3 DNA: TGTGCCAGCAGCTTTCTGGGGGGCACCGGGGAGCTGTTTTTT

clone size: many
J gene: TRBJ1-6
V gene: TRBV12-3/TRBV12-4
D gene: NA
CDR3 protein: CASTLTGMGSPLHF
CDR3 DNA: TGTGCCAGCACCCTCACAGGGATGGGTTCACCCCTCCACTTT

clone size: many
J gene: TRBJ1-6
V gene: TRBV28
D gene: TRBD1
CDR3 protein: CASSLAGGNSPLHF
CDR3 DNA: TGTGCCAGCAGTTTAGCAGGGGGCAACTCACCCCTCCACTTT

clone size: many
J gene: TRBJ2-1
V gene: TRBV5-1
D gene: TRBD1
CDR3 protein: CASAGGNEQFF
CDR3 DNA: TGCGCCAGCGCAGGGGGCAATGAGCAGTTCTTC

clone size: many
J gene: TRBJ2-7
V gene: TRBV20-1
D gene: NA
CDR3 protein: CSARADISYEQYF
CDR3 DNA: TGCAGTGCTAGGGCTGACATATCCTACGAGCAGTACTTC

clone size: NA
J gene: TRBJ1-5
V gene: TRBV7-9
D gene: NA
CDR3 protein: CASSLSGQHQPQHF
CDR3 DNA: TGTGCCAGCAGCTTAAGTGGACAACATCAGCCCCAGCATTTT

clone size: few
J gene: TRBJ1-3
V gene: TRBV4-2
D gene: NA
CDR3 protein: CASSQDLWGVTGNTIYF
CDR3 DNA: TGTGCCAGCAGCCAAGATTTGTGGGGGGTAACTGGAAACACCATATATTTT